Listed below are T cell receptor beta chains from one sample, sequenced in a study of shared T cell receptors in the human thymus. Sequencing used immunoSEQ multiplex PCR; TCRdb keeps in-frame clones, though not all of them. The table records 600,000 to 900,000 clones, approximately 83% of them present only once. These same data were also listed under a study on human thymus T cells.

The sample was thymocytes. These receptors were obtained from a girl under three years old with a congenital heart defect. Both conserved end residues are part of each CDR3. Fields, in order: D gene, J gene, clone size, V gene, CDR3 DNA, CDR3 protein. A D gene is named only where the DNA matches it firmly. Some rows mark clone size as missing; the rest say once, few, many or name a class of expanded clone.

d_gene: NA
j_gene: TRBJ1-4
abundance: NA
v_gene: TRBV28
CDR3nt: TGTGCCAGCAGTTCAGGGGATTCCCGAGCTAATGAAAAACTGTTTTTT
CDR3aa: CASSSGDSRANEKLFF

d_gene: NA
j_gene: TRBJ2-1
abundance: once
v_gene: TRBV4-1
CDR3nt: TGCGCCAGCAGCCGATTTAAGGGGTCCTACAATGAGCAGTTCTTC
CDR3aa: CASSRFKGSYNEQFF

d_gene: TRBD2
j_gene: TRBJ2-7
abundance: NA
v_gene: TRBV2
CDR3nt: TGTGCCAGCAGTGACCCGACTAGCGACTCCTACGAGCAGTACTTC
CDR3aa: CASSDPTSDSYEQYF

d_gene: NA
j_gene: TRBJ1-2
abundance: NA
v_gene: TRBV28
CDR3nt: TGTGCCAGCAGTTTATCCCTCGACGAGGCGATAGTCTCGAACTATGGCTACACCTTC
CDR3aa: CASSLSLDEAIVSNYGYTF

d_gene: NA
j_gene: TRBJ1-2
abundance: NA
v_gene: TRBV29-1
CDR3nt: TGCAGCTCGTCTGGGCTCTATGGCTACACCTTC
CDR3aa: CSSSGLYGYTF

d_gene: TRBD1
j_gene: TRBJ2-1
abundance: NA
v_gene: TRBV19
CDR3nt: TGTGCCAGTAGTATTCAGGGGGCCCCTTACAATGAGCAGTTCTTC
CDR3aa: CASSIQGAPYNEQFF

d_gene: NA
j_gene: TRBJ1-2
abundance: NA
v_gene: TRBV5-6
CDR3nt: TGTGCCAGCAGCTTGGGGCACCACAGGGTAGTTGGCTACACCTTC
CDR3aa: CASSLGHHRVVGYTF

d_gene: TRBD2
j_gene: TRBJ2-7
abundance: NA
v_gene: TRBV6-5
CDR3nt: TGTGCCAGCAGTTATTACCTTAGCGGGGGAACCTACGAGCAGTACTTC
CDR3aa: CASSYYLSGGTYEQYF

d_gene: TRBD1
j_gene: TRBJ2-3
abundance: NA
v_gene: TRBV6-1
CDR3nt: TGTGCCAGCGACAGGGTTAGCACAGATACGCAGTATTTT
CDR3aa: CASDRVSTDTQYF

d_gene: TRBD1
j_gene: TRBJ2-2
abundance: NA
v_gene: TRBV6-5
CDR3nt: TGTGCCAGCATGCAGGGGGCGAGGAACACCGGGGAGCTGTTTTTT
CDR3aa: CASMQGARNTGELFF

d_gene: NA
j_gene: TRBJ1-6
abundance: few
v_gene: TRBV7-2
CDR3nt: TGTGCCAGCAGCCCTAGGGGCTTGGATAATTCACCCCTCCACTTT
CDR3aa: CASSPRGLDNSPLHF